A single sample gave rise to the 5 T cell receptor beta chains below, sequenced in a study of early T cells in non-severe SARS-CoV-2 infection. TCRdb used MiXCR to reprocess the 5' RACE reads, holding one entry per CDR3 protein. The table has over 30,000 distinct CDR3 sequences, roughly 7.9% seen once; the top ten hold under 15%. The sample consisted of whole blood, taken at baseline. The receptors were gathered from an adult who was a healthcare worker with PCR-confirmed SARS-CoV-2 infection or an uninfected control (not recorded which).

The chain recombines TRBV28 with TRBJ1-5; 11 bases align to TRBD1. The germline CDR1 and CDR2 sequences are MDHEN and SYDVKM. This CDR3 has 15 amino acids. V dropped 5 bases and J dropped 4; count of bases not matched to a gene: 4. The CDR3: CASSRTGGKNQPQHF. CDR3 sequence (DNA): TGTGCCAGCAGTAGGACAGGGGGCAAGAATCAGCCCCAGCATTTT.

This clonotype was detected many times. The chain carries TRBV15 and TRBJ2-3; 10 bases align to TRBD2. The CDR3 is 15 residues long. Germline CDR1 and CDR2: LNHNV and YYDKDF (reference sequence). V shed 0 bases and J 6 bases; nucleotides not matched to a gene: 3. The CDR3 nucleotides are TGTGCCACCAGCAGAGATAGCGGGGGGCCCGATACGCAGTATTTT. Translated, it gives CATSRDSGGPDTQYF.

This clonotype was observed a handful of times. The V gene is TRBV7-9, the J gene TRBJ1-5; D not resolved. The CDR3 extends over 16 amino acids. Germline V gene lookup returns CDR1 SEHNR and CDR2 FQNEAQ (reference sequence). The V end lost 2 bases, the J end lost 1 base, and 12 bases lay between the germline ends. CDR3 sequence: CASSLLRQESNQPQHF. CDR3 DNA sequence: TGTGCCAGCAGCTTACTCCGGCAGGAAAGCAATCAGCCCCAGCATTTT.

This clonotype was seen repeatedly, ten times or more. The rearrangement joins TRBV3-1 to TRBJ1-6; 7 bases align to TRBD1. The CDR3 spans 15 residues. V lost 6 bases to trimming and J lost 7 bases; unmatched junction nucleotides: 9. CDR1 and CDR2 (germline): LGHDT, YNNKEL (reference sequence). DNA for the CDR3: TGTGCCAGCAGTTTCTCCGGGACAGAGAATTCACCCCTCCACTTT. This sequence encodes CASSFSGTENSPLHF.

This clonotype has a count of ten or more. V and J are TRBV24-1 and TRBJ2-3, with a weak D call TRBD1 (5 bases). This CDR3 region has 17 residues. V lost 2 bases and J 5 bases, leaving 19 bases between the germline ends. Germline CDR1 reads KGHDR; CDR2 reads SFDVKD. CDR3: CATSDSGRGWGGDTQYF. Written as DNA, the CDR3 is TGTGCCACCAGTGATTCCGGACGAGGATGGGGCGGAGATACGCAGTATTTT.